These T cell receptor beta chains were read from a single sample in a study of metastatic and nonmetastatic thyroid tumors. TCRdb re-called the PCR reads through MiXCR. The sample contains roughly 10,000 clones, about 20% of which appear only once. The sequencing sample was made of adjacent normal tissue. These receptors came from a female donor with papillary thyroid cancer or a benign thyroid nodule (not recorded which). Some clones in this sample may be carry-over from other donors' samples. Both conserved end residues are part of each CDR3. D genes are given only for firm matches. Not all rows give a size; the values are once, few, many and, for expanded clones, a class.

j_call	d_call	clone_size	v_call	cdr3_nt	cdr3_aa
TRBJ1-1	TRBD1	-	TRBV6-1	TGTGCCAGCACAAGGGGGGACAGGTCAAACACTGAAGCTTTCTTT	CASTRGDRSNTEAFF
TRBJ2-2	TRBD1	large	TRBV6-1	TGTGCCAGCAGTGAACCTCCGGGACAGGGACTCGGGGAGCTGTTTTTT	CASSEPPGQGLGELFF
TRBJ2-2	-	many	TRBV7-3	TGTGCCACCTCACCAAAAGCCGCCGGGGAGCTGTTTTTT	CATSPKAAGELFF
TRBJ2-3	TRBD2	-	TRBV6-1	TGTGCCAGCAGTACCCGACTAGCGGGAGATGCACATACGCAGTATTTT	CASSTRLAGDAHTQYF
TRBJ2-7	-	-	TRBV6-2/TRBV6-3	TGTGCCCTACCTGAACAAAGGGTCGAGCAGTACTTC	CALPEQRVEQYF
TRBJ1-1	-	many	TRBV13	TGTGCCAGCAGCTTAGAATGGGGCACTGAAGCTTTCTTT	CASSLEWGTEAFF
TRBJ1-5	-	many	TRBV20-1	TGCAGTGCTAGTCGGGGGGACGGAACTCTCAATCAGCCCCAGCATTTT	CSASRGDGTLNQPQHF
TRBJ2-7	TRBD2	-	TRBV5-1	TGCGCCAGCAGCTCGACTAGCGGGAGCTACGAGCAGTACTTC	CASSSTSGSYEQYF
TRBJ1-2	TRBD1	-	TRBV5-6	TGTGCCAGCAGCTCTACAGGGGCCACCTATGGCTACACCTTC	CASSSTGATYGYTF
TRBJ2-1	-	medium-sized	TRBV6-1	TGTGCCAGCAGCTCCTCCTCAGGGAGTGAGCAGTTCTTC	CASSSSSGSEQFF
TRBJ1-1	-	medium-sized	TRBV6-2/TRBV6-3	TGTGCCAGCCACCGTGGGGGGGTATTCACTGAAGCTTTCTTT	CASHRGGVFTEAFF
TRBJ2-7	-	large	TRBV6-5	TGTGCCAGCAGTTACGGGACAATGTACGAGCAGTACTTC	CASSYGTMYEQYF
TRBJ2-5	TRBD2	few	TRBV6-2/TRBV6-3	TGTGCCAGCAGTTACCCCAGAGGGCAAGTAGCGGGAGGTCAAGAGACCCAGTACTTC	CASSYPRGQVAGGQETQYF
TRBJ2-7	-	medium-sized	TRBV6-1	TGTGCCAGCTCCTCGGGAGCCAGTGGTTACGAGCAGTACTTC	CASSSGASGYEQYF
TRBJ2-6	-	medium-sized	TRBV6-1	TGTGCCAGCAGTATCACTGCCTCTGGGGCCAACGTCCTGACTTTC	CASSITASGANVLTF
TRBJ2-7	-	many	TRBV7-6	TGTGCCAGCAGCCCGCGAGGGGGAGGGGAATGGCCCTACGAGCAGTACTTC	CASSPRGGGEWPYEQYF
TRBJ1-2	-	-	TRBV27	TGTGCCAGCAGCCCTACGGCCAGGGTAGTAGCTAACTATGGCTACACCTTC	CASSPTARVVANYGYTF
TRBJ2-1	-	many	TRBV7-9	TGTGCCAGCAGCTCCCGGACCACTTTTGATGAGCAGTTCTTC	CASSSRTTFDEQFF
TRBJ2-3	TRBD2	-	TRBV4-2	TGTGCCAGCAGATACCCTATAGCGGGGGCTGGGGATACGCAGTATTTT	CASRYPIAGAGDTQYF
TRBJ2-3	-	many	TRBV9	TGTGCCAGCAGCGCCGCCTGGGCAGATACGCAGTATTTT	CASSAAWADTQYF
TRBJ2-7	TRBD2	few	TRBV6-5	TGTGCCAGCAGTTACTCGAGTCCAGCGGGAGGTTATGAGCAGTACTTC	CASSYSSPAGGYEQYF
TRBJ1-2	-	many	TRBV13	TGTGCCAGCAGCCAGGACACCCTCGGGGGTCCTAACTATGGCTACACCTTC	CASSQDTLGGPNYGYTF
TRBJ1-5	TRBD1	-	TRBV28	TGTGACAGCTGGCAGGGGGCCAAGCCCCAGCATTTT	CDSWQGAKPQHF
TRBJ2-1	TRBD2	medium-sized	TRBV6-2/TRBV6-3	TGTGCCAGCAGCGCGGGGGGTCATACCTACAATGAGCAGTTCTTC	CASSAGGHTYNEQFF
TRBJ1-1	-	medium-sized	TRBV6-1	TGTGCCGCAGCATGGGTGAACACTGAAGCTTTCTTT	CAAAWVNTEAFF
TRBJ2-7	-	many	TRBV18	TGTGCCAGCTCACCAGGCTCCTACGAGCAGTACTTC	CASSPGSYEQYF
TRBJ2-3	-	medium-sized	TRBV6-1	TGTGCCAGCAGTGAATTCCAGGGGAGTCTTGCAGATACGCAGTATTTT	CASSEFQGSLADTQYF
TRBJ2-3	TRBD2	medium-sized	TRBV11-3	TGTGCCAGCAGCTCCTTTGGGCGGGGGGTAGCAGATACGCAGTATTTT	CASSSFGRGVADTQYF
TRBJ1-2	-	-	TRBV14	TGTGCCAGCAGCTACGGGGTCTATGGCTACACCTTC	CASSYGVYGYTF